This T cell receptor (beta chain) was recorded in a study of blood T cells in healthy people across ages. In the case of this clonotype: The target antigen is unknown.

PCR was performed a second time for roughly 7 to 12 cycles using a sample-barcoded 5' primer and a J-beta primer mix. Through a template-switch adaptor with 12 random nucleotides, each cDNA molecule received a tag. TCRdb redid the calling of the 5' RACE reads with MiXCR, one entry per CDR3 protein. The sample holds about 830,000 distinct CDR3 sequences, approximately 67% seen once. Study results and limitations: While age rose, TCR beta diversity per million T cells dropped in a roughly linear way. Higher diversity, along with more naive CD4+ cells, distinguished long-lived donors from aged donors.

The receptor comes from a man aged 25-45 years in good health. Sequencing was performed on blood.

CDR3 residues: CASSVEGNSPLHF. CDR3 in DNA: TGTGCCAGCAGCGTAGAGGGGAATTCACCCCTCCACTTT. The chain joins TRBV9 to TRBJ1-6; possible D gene TRBD1, 5 bases. Per the germline V gene, CDR1 is SGDLS and CDR2 is YYNGEE. The CDR3 is made up of 13 amino acids. Trimming stripped 0 bases from V and 7 bases from J, with 5 bases between.